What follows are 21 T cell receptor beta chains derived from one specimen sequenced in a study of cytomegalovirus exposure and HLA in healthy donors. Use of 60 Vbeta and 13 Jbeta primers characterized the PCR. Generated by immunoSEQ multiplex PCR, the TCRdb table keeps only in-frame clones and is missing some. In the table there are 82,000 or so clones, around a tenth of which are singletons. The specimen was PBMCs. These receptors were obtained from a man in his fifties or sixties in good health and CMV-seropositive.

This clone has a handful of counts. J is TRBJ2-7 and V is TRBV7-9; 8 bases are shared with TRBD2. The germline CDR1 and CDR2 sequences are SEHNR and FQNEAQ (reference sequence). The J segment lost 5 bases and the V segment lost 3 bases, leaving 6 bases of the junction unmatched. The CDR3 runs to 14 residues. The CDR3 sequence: CASSFEREIDEQYF. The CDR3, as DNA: TGTGCCAGCAGCTTTGAGCGGGAGATCGACGAGCAGTACTTC.

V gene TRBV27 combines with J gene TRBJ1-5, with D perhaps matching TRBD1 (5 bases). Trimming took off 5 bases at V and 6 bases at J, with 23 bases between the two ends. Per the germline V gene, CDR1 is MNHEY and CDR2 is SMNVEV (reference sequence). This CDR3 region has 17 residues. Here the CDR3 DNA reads TGTGCCAGCAGTCGTTGGGGCTCGGGGGAGGGAGGTCAGCCCCAGCATTTT. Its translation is CASSRWGSGEGGQPQHF.

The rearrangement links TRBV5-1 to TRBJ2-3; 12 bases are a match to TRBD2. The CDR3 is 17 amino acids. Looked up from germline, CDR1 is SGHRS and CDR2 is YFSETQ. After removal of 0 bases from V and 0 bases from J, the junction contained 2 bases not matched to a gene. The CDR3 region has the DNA TGCGCCAGCAGCTTGGGTACTAGCGGGGGGAGCACAGATACGCAGTATTTT. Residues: CASSLGTSGGSTDTQYF.

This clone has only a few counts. This CDR3 reads CASRRPGLSNTEAFF. CDR3 DNA: TGTGCCAGCAGACGACCGGGACTATCGAACACTGAAGCTTTCTTT. V usage is TRBV27 and J usage is TRBJ1-1; possibly TRBD1 for D (5 bases). V was trimmed by 6 bases and J by 1 base, leaving 15 bases between them. The CDR3 sequence is 15 residues long. Germline V lookup: CDR1 MNHEY, CDR2 SMNVEV (reference sequence).

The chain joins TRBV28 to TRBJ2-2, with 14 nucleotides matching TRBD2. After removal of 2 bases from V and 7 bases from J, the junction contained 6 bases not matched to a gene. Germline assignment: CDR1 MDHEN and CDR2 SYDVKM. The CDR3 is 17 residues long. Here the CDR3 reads CASSLPGTSGGFGELFF. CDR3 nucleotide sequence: TGTGCCAGCAGTTTACCCGGGACTAGCGGGGGTTTCGGGGAGCTGTTTTTT.

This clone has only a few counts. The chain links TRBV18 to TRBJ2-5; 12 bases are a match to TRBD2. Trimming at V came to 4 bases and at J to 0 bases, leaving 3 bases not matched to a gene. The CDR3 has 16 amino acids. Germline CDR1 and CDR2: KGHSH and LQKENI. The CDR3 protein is CASSHRTSGNQETQYF. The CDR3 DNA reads TGTGCCAGCTCACACAGGACTAGCGGGAACCAAGAGACCCAGTACTTC. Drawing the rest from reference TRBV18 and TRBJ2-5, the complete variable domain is NAGVMQNPRHLVRRRGQEARLRCSPMKGHSHVYWYRQLPEEGLKFMVYLQKENIIDESGMPKERFSAEFPKEGPSILRIQQVVRGDSAAYFCASSHRTSGNQETQYFGPGTRLLVL.

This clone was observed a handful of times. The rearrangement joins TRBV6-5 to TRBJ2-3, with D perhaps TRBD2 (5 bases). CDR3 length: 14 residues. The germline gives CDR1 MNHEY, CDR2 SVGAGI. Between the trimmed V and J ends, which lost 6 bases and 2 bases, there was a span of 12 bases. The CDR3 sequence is CASRPGRHTDTQYF. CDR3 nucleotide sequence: TGTGCCAGCAGACCGGGAAGACACACAGATACGCAGTATTTT.

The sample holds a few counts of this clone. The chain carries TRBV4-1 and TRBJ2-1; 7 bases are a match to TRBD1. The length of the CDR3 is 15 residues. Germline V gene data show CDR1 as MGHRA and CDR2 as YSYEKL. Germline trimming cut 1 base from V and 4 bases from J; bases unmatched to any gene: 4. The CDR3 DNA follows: TGCGCCAGCAGCCAAGGAGACAGGGCTTACAATGAGCAGTTCTTC. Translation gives CASSQGDRAYNEQFF.

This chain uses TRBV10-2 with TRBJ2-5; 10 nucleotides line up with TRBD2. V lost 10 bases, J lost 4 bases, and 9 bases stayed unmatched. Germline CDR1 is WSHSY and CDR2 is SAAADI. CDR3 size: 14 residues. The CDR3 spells CATAGGPIRETQYF. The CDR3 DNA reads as TGCGCCACAGCGGGGGGGCCGATCCGAGAGACCCAGTACTTC.

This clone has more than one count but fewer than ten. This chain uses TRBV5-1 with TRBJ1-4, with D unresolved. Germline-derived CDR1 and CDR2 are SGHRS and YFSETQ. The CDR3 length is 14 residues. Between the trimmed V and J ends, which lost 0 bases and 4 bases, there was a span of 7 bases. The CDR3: CASSLEESNEKLFF. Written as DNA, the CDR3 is TGCGCCAGCAGCTTGGAGGAGAGTAATGAAAAACTGTTTTTT.

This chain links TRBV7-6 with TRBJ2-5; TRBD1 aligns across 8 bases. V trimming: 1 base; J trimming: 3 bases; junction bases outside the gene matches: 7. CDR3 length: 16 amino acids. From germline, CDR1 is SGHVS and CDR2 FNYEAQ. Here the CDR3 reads CASSLGQGSGKETQYF. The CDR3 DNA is TGTGCCAGCAGCTTAGGACAGGGGAGTGGAAAAGAGACCCAGTACTTC.

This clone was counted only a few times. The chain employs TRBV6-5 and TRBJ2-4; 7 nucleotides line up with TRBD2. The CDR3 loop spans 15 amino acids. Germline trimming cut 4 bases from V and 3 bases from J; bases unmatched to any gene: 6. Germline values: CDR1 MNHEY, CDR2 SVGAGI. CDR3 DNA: TGTGCCAGCAGTTCGGCTAGCGGTAACAAAAACATTCAGTACTTC. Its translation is CASSSASGNKNIQYF.

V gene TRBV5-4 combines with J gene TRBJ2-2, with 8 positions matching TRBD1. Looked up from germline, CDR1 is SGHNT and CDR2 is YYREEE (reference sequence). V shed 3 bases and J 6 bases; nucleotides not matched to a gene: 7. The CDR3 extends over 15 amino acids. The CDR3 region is CASSSDRVGAGELFF. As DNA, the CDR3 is TGTGCCAGCAGCTCGGACAGGGTCGGTGCCGGGGAGCTGTTTTTT.

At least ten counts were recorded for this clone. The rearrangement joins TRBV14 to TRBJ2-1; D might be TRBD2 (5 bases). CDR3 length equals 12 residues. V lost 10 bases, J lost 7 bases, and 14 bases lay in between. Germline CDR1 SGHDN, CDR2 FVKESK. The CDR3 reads CATADSLNEQFF. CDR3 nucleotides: TGTGCCACGGCGGACTCCTTGAATGAGCAGTTCTTC.

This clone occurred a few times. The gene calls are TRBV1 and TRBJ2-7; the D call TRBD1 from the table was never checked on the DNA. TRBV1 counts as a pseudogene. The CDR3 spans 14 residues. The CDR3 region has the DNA TGCACCAGCAGCCCCCGGGACAGGGGACACGAGCAGTACTTC. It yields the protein CTSSPRDRGHEQYF.

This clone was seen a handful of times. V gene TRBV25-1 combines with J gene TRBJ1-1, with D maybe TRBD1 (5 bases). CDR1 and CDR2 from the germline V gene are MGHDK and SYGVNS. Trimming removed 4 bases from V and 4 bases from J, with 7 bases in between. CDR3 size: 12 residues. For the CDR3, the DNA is TGTGCCAGCAGTGTTCAGGGCACTGAAGCTTTCTTT. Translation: CASSVQGTEAFF.

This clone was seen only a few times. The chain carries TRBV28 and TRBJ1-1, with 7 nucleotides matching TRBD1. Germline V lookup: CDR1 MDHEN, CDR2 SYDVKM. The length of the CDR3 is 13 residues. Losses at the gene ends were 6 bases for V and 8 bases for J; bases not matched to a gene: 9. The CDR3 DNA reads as TGTGCCAGCAGCTATCCACAGGGGCTGGAAGCTTTCTTT. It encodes CASSYPQGLEAFF.

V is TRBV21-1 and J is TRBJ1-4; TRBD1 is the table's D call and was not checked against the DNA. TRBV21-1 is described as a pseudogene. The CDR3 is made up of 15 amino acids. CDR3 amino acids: CASSKAGPMEGKLFF. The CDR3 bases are TGTGCCAGCAGCAAAGCGGGCCCGATGGAAGGAAAACTGTTTTTT.

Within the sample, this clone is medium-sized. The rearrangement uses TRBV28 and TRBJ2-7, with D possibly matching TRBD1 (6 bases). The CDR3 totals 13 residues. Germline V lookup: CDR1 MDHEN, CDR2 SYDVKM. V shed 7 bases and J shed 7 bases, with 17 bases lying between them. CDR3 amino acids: CASTDSDKGEQYF. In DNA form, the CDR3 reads TGTGCCAGCACGGACAGTGACAAAGGGGAGCAGTACTTC.

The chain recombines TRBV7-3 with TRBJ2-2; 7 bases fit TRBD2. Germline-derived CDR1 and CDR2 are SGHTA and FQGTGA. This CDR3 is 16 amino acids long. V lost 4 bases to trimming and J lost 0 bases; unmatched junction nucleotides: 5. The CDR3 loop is CASSSSGGTNTGELFF. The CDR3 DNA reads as TGTGCCAGCAGCTCATCGGGGGGAACGAACACCGGGGAGCTGTTTTTT.

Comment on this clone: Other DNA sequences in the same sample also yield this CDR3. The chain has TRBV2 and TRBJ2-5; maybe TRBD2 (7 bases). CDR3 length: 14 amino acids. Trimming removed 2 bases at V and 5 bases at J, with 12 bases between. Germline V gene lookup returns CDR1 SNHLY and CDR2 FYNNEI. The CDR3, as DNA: TGTGCCAGCAGTGAAACCGGGGGGCGGGAGACCCAGTACTTC. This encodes CASSETGGRETQYF.